This T cell receptor (beta chain) is from a study of beta chain features in type 1 diabetes. Study-level results: Possible PCR preference for shorter templates applied equally to patients and controls. Moderate but significant shortening of TCRB CDR3s was recorded in all four CD4+ subsets from Type 1 diabetes patients.

The study reverse transcribed the entire isolated RNA, so it sequenced expressed TCRB transcripts. TCRdb's table, derived via immunoSEQ multiplex PCR, lists solely in-frame clones and lacks some. The sample consists of 900,000 or so clones, roughly 15% of them appearing once. Germline CDR1 reads LGHNA; CDR2 reads YSLEER. The trim removed 1 base at V and 0 bases at J, leaving 0 bases unmatched. The CDR3 has 15 amino acids. CD45RO/CCR7/CD25/CD127/CD95/CD27 staining was used to isolate CD4+ naive, central memory, regulatory and stem cell-like memory cells by sorting. Purity exceeding 95% was reached by all sorted populations. As regards this clone: The antigen remains undetermined. Other nucleotide sequences from this sample produce the same CDR3.

The sequence was collected from a woman between 18 and 29 years old in good health. Material for sequencing was naive CD4+ T cells from blood. This chain connects TRBV4-3 to TRBJ2-7, with 10 bases matching TRBD2. The CDR3: CASSQGLAGSYEQYF. CDR3 nucleotide sequence: TGCGCCAGCAGCCAAGGACTAGCGGGCTCCTACGAGCAGTACTTC.